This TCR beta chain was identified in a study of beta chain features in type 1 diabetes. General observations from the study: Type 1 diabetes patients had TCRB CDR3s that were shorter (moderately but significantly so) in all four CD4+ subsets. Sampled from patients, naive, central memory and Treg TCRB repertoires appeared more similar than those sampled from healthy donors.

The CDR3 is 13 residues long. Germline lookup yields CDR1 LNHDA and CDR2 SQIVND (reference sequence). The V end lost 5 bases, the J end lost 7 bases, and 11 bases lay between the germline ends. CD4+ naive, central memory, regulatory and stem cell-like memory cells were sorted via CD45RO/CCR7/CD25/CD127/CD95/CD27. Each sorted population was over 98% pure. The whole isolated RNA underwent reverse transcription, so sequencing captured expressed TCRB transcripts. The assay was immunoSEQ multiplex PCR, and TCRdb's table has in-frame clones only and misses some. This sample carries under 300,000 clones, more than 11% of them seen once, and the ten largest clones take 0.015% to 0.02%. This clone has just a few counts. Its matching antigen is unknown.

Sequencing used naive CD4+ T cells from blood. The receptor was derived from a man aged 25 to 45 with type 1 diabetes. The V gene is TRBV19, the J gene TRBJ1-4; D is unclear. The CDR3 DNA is TGTGCCAGTAGTTCACGGGAGCCTGAAAAACTGTTTTTT. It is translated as CASSSREPEKLFF. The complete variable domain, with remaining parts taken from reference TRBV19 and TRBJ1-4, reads DGGITQSPKYLFRKEGQNVTLSCEQNLNHDAMYWYRQDPGQGLRLIYYSQIVNDFQKGDIAEGYSVSREKKESFPLTVTSAQKNPTAFYLCASSSREPEKLFFGSGTQLSVL.